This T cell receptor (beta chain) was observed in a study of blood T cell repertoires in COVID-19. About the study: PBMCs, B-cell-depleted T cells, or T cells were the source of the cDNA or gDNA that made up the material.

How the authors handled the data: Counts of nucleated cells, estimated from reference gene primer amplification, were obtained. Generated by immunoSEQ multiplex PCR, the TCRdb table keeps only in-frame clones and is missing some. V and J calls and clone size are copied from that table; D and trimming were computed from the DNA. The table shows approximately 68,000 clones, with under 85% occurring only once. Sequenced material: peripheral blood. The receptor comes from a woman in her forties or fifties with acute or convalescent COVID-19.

The CDR3 nucleotides read TGTGCCAGCAGCTTAGCTGGCGGGAACTCCTACAATGAGCAGTTCTTC. Its protein product is CASSLAGGNSYNEQFF. The V call is TRBV7-2, the J call TRBJ2-1, with D perhaps TRBD2 (6 bases). The germline V gene has CDR1 SGHTA and CDR2 FQGNSA. This CDR3 has 16 residues. Deletions cut 0 bases from V and 0 bases from J, with 9 bases between. Drawing the rest from reference TRBV7-2 and TRBJ2-1, the complete variable domain is GAGVSQSPSNKVTEKGKDVELRCDPISGHTALYWYRQSLGQGLEFLIYFQGNSAPDKSGLPSDRFSAERTGGSVSTLTIQRTQQEDSAVYLCASSLAGGNSYNEQFFGPGTRLTVL.